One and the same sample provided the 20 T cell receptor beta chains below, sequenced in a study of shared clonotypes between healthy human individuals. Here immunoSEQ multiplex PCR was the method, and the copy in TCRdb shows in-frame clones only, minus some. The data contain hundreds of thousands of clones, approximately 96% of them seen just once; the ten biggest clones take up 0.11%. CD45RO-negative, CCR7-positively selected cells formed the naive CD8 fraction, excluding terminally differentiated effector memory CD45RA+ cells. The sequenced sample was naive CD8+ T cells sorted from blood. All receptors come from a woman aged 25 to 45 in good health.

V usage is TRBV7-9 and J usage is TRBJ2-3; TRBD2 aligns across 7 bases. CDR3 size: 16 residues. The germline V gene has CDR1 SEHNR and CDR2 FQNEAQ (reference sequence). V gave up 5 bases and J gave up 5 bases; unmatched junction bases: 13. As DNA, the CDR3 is TGTGCCAGCAGCGTGTTTGGAAGCGGGATGGAAGATACGCAGTATTTT. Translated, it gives CASSVFGSGMEDTQYF. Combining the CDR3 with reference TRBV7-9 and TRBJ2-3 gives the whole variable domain DTGVSQNPRHKITKRGQNVTFRCDPISEHNRLYWYRQTLGQGPEFLTYFQNEAQLEKSRLLSDRFSAERPKGSFSTLEIQRTEQGDSAMYLCASSVFGSGMEDTQYFGPGTRLTVL.

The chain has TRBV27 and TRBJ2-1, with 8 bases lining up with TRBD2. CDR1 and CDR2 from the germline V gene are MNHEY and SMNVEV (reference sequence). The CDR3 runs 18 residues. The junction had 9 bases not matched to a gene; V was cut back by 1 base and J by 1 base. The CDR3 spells CASSLLGGGSLSYNEQFF. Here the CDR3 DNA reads TGTGCCAGCAGTTTATTGGGCGGGGGGTCGTTATCCTACAATGAGCAGTTCTTC.

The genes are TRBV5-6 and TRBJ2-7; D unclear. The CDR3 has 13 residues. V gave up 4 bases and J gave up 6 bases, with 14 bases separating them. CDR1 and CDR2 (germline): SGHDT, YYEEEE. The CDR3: CASSLGTLGEQYF. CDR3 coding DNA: TGTGCCAGCAGCCTGGGCACTCTGGGCGAGCAGTACTTC.

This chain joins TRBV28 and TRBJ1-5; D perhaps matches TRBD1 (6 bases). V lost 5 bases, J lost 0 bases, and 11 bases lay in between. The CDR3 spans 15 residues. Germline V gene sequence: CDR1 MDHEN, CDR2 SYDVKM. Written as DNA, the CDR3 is TGTGCCAGCAGTCCGGACAGCTATAGCAATCAGCCCCAGCATTTT. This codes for CASSPDSYSNQPQHF. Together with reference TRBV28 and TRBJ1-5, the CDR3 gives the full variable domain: DVKVTQSSRYLVKRTGEKVFLECVQDMDHENMFWYRQDPGLGLRLIYFSYDVKMKEKGDIPEGYSVSREKKERFSLILESASTNQTSMYLCASSPDSYSNQPQHFGDGTRLSIL.

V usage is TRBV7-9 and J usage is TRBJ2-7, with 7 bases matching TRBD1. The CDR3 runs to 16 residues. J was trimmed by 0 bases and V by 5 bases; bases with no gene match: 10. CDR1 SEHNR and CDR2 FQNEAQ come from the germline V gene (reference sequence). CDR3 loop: CASSPPGQVDSYEQYF. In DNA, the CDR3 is TGTGCCAGCAGCCCGCCCGGACAGGTTGACTCCTACGAGCAGTACTTC.

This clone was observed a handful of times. CDR3 residues: CASSLGNTEAFF. The CDR3 region has the DNA TGCGCCAGCAGCCTCGGAAACACTGAAGCTTTCTTT. The chain couples TRBV4-1 to TRBJ1-1; no definite D call. Trimming removed 4 bases at V and 2 bases at J, with 5 bases between. This CDR3 is built from 12 residues. Germline CDR1 is MGHRA and CDR2 is YSYEKL.

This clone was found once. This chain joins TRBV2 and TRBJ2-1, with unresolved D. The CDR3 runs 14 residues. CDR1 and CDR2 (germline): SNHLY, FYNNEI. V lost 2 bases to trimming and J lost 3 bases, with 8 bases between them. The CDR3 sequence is CASSERAGYNEQFF. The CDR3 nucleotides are TGTGCCAGCAGTGAAAGAGCAGGCTACAATGAGCAGTTCTTC.

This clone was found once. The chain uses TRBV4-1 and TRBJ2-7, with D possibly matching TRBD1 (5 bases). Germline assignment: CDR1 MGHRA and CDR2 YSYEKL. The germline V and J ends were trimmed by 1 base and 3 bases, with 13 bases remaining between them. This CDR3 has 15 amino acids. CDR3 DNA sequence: TGCGCCAGCAGCCAAGCGCAGGGCAGCCTCTACGAGCAGTACTTC. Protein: CASSQAQGSLYEQYF.

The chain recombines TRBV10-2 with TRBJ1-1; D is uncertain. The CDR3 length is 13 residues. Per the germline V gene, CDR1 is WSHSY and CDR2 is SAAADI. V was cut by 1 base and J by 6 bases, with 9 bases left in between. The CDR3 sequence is CASSEWSQAEAFF. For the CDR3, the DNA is TGCGCCAGCAGTGAGTGGTCGCAGGCTGAAGCTTTCTTT.

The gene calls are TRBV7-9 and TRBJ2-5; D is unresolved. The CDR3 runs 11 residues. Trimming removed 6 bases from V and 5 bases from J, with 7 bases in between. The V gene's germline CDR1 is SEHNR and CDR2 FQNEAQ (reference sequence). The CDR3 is CASRQGETQYF. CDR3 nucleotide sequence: TGTGCCAGCAGACAAGGCGAGACCCAGTACTTC.

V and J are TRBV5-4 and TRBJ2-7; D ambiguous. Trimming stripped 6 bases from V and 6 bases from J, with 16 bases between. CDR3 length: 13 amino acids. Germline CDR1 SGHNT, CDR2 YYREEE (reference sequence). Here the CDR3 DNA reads TGTGCCAGCACCCCAGGTAATTCCGGCGAGCAGTACTTC. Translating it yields CASTPGNSGEQYF. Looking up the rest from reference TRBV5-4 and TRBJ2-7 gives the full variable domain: ETGVTQSPTHLIKTRGQQVTLRCSSQSGHNTVSWYQQALGQGPQFIFQYYREEENGRGNFPPRFSGLQFPNYSSELNVNALELDDSALYLCASTPGNSGEQYFGPGTRLTVT.

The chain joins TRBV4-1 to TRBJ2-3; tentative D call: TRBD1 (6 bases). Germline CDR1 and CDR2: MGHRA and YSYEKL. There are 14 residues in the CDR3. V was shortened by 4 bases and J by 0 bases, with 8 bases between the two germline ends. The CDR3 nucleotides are TGCGCCAGCAGCCGTACAGGGAGCACAGATACGCAGTATTTT. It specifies CASSRTGSTDTQYF.

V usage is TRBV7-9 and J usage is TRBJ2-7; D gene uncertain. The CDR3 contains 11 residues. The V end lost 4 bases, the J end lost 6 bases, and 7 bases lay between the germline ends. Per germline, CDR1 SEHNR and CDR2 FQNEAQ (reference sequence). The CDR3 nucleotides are TGTGCCAGCAGCTCCACCGCCGAGCAGTACTTC. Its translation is CASSSTAEQYF.

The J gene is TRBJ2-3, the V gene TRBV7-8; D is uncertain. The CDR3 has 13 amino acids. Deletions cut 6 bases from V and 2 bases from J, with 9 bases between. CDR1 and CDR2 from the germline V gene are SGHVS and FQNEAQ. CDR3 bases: TGTGCCAGCAGTGTGGGTCCCACAGATACGCAGTATTTT. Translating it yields CASSVGPTDTQYF. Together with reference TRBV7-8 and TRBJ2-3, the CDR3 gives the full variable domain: GAGVSQSPRYKVAKRGQDVALRCDPISGHVSLFWYQQALGQGPEFLTYFQNEAQLDKSGLPSDRFFAERPEGSVSTLKIQRTQQEDSAVYLCASSVGPTDTQYFGPGTRLTVL.

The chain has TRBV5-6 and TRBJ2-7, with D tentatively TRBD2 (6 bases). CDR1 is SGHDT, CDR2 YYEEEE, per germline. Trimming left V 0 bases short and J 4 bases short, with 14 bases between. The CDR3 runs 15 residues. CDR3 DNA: TGTGCCAGCAGCTTGGCCGGGGGTACCGGGTACGAGCAGTACTTC. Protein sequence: CASSLAGGTGYEQYF.

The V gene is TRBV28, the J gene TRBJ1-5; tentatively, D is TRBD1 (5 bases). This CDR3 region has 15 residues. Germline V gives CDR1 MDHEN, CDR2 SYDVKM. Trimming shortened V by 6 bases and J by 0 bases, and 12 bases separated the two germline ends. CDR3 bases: TGTGCCAGCAGAGCTCTAGGGGATAGCAATCAGCCCCAGCATTTT. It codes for CASRALGDSNQPQHF.

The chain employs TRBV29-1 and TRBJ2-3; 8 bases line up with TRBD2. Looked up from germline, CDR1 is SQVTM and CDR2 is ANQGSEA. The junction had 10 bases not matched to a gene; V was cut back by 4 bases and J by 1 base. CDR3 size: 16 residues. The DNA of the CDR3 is TGCAGCGTTGGAGCAGGACTAGCCCAGCGCACAGATACGCAGTATTTT. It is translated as CSVGAGLAQRTDTQYF.

The CDR3 here is CASTTREGRTDTQYF. The CDR3 DNA is TGTGCCAGCACCACGCGGGAGGGCCGCACAGATACGCAGTATTTT. The V and J genes are TRBV27 and TRBJ2-3; TRBD2 matches 9 bases. Germline loops: CDR1 MNHEY, CDR2 SMNVEV (reference sequence). With V trimmed by 7 bases and J by 1 base, 6 bases remained unmatched. The CDR3 spans 15 residues.

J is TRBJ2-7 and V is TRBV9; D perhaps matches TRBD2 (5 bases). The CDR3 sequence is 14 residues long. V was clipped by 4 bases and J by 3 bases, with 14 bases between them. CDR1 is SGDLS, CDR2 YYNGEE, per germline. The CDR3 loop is CASSHREKNYEQYF. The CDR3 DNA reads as TGTGCCAGCAGCCACCGGGAAAAGAACTACGAGCAGTACTTC.

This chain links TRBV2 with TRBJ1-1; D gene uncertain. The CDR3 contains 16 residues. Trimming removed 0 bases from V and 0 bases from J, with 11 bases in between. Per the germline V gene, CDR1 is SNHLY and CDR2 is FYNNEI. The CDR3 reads CASSEALNGMNTEAFF. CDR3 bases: TGTGCCAGCAGTGAAGCGCTTAACGGGATGAACACTGAAGCTTTCTTT.